This TCR beta chain was captured by sequencing in a study of sequential checkpoint blockade in melanoma. Only a few counts were recorded for this clone. A read error may produce the germline difference seen at one junction end. Germline lookup yields CDR1 MGHRA and CDR2 YSYEKL. The CDR3 is made up of 12 amino acids. Assay: immunoSEQ multiplex PCR; the TCRdb copy retains only in-frame clones and omits some. The repertoire has 13,000 or so clones, roughly two thirds of them found once; the top ten carry about 25%. Treatment here: randomized to nivolumab then ipilimumab (arm A) or the reverse (arm B). The TCR sequence derives from a human donor with melanoma. The gene calls are TRBV4-1 and TRBJ1-2; D unresolved. Sequencing was performed on CD8+ T cells sorted from blood (inferred from file names), taken from a patient given nivolumab and ipilimumab in sequence. Written as DNA, the CDR3 is TGCGCCAGCAGCCAAGATTGGAGTTCCCCTAACTTC. Translation gives CASSQDWSSPNF.